A single sample is the source of the 29 T cell receptor beta chains below, sequenced in a study of low-dose radiotherapy and immunotherapy resistance in tumors. As to time point: before trial treatment. cDNA synthesis used a TRAV/TRBV-specific primer set for both chains. Over approximately 20 PCR cycles, TCRs were amplified from a constant-region primer and V-primer adapter. MiXCR, run by TCRdb on the reads, gives a single entry per CDR3 protein. The sample lists about 82,000 distinct CDR3 sequences; over 15% were seen once. The source material was PBMCs, sampled before treatment. All receptors derive from a male donor with prostate cancer.

This clonotype was seen repeatedly, ten times or more. The gene calls are TRBV5-4 and TRBJ1-2; possibly TRBD1 for D (5 bases). Trimming left V 0 bases short and J 4 bases short, with 13 bases between. The CDR3 totals 15 residues. The V gene's germline CDR1 is SGHNT and CDR2 YYREEE (reference sequence). As DNA, the CDR3 is TGTGCCAGCAGCTTGGATGGGGGAGGAAGCTATGGCTACACCTTC. This codes for CASSLDGGGSYGYTF.

This clonotype was observed many times. The V call is TRBV6-5, the J call TRBJ1-2; D gene unclear. There are 13 residues in the CDR3. Germline assignment: CDR1 MNHEY and CDR2 SVGAGI. V was shortened by 4 bases and J by 8 bases, with 14 bases between the two germline ends. Here the CDR3 reads CASSWSKSAGYTF. The CDR3 DNA reads TGTGCCAGCAGTTGGTCGAAATCAGCCGGCTACACCTTC.

This clonotype was seen repeatedly, ten times or more. The CDR3 DNA is TGTGCCAGTAGTAAGGGACTGGTAGATACGCAGTATTTT. Translated: CASSKGLVDTQYF. The V gene is TRBV19, the J gene TRBJ2-3; D possibly corresponds to TRBD2 (6 bases). This CDR3 is 13 amino acids long. Germline CDR1 LNHDA, CDR2 SQIVND (reference sequence). The ends were cut back, 4 bases at V and 5 bases at J, with 10 bases in the middle.

The table lists this clonotype with many counts. This chain connects TRBV12-3 or TRBV12-4 to TRBJ2-7, with 8 bases aligning to TRBD2. This CDR3 spans 13 amino acids. J gave up 7 bases and V 1 base, and 3 bases lay outside the gene matches. CDR3 protein: CASSLGLAKEQYF. In DNA, the CDR3 is TGTGCCAGCAGTTTAGGACTAGCGAAGGAGCAGTACTTC.

This clonotype was seen many times. The V gene is TRBV14, the J gene TRBJ2-1; D gene unclear. Germline lookup yields CDR1 SGHDN and CDR2 FVKESK. This CDR3 has 11 residues. Trimming removed 1 base from V and 7 bases from J, with 2 bases in between. CDR3 DNA: TGTGCCAGCAGCCAAGTAAATGAGCAGTTCTTC. Translating gives CASSQVNEQFF.

There are a few counts of this clonotype. The chain recombines TRBV18 with TRBJ2-7, with D unresolved. Trimming removed 9 bases from V and 5 bases from J, with 17 bases in between. Germline CDR1 is KGHSH and CDR2 is LQKENI. The CDR3 contains 13 residues. This chain's CDR3 is CASTGRVVDEQYF. DNA of the CDR3: TGTGCCAGTACCGGGCGAGTTGTTGACGAGCAGTACTTC.

This clonotype was seen many times. CDR3 region: CASSLLGADAEAFF. CDR3 bases: TGTGCCAGCAGCTTATTGGGGGCTGACGCTGAAGCTTTCTTT. The chain carries TRBV7-3 and TRBJ1-1; possibly TRBD1 for D (6 bases). Germline CDR1 reads SGHTA; CDR2 reads FQGTGA. The CDR3 totals 14 residues. Trimming took off 2 bases at V and 6 bases at J, with 13 bases between the two ends.

As to this clonotype: A far bigger clonotype differs at one base, so this is likely a read error. This sequence joins TRBV11-2 and TRBJ2-1; 10 bases are shared with TRBD2. The CDR3 consists of 13 residues. The germline V gene encodes CDR1 SGHAT and CDR2 FQNNGV. The CDR3 coding sequence is TGTGCCAGCAGCTTAGAGTTGGGACTAGCGCCTTACTTC. Translating gives CASSLELGLAPYF.

There are many counts of this clonotype. The CDR3 nucleotides are TGCAGCGGACGCCCAGGGGGAGTCACTGAAGCTTTCTTT. Amino acid sequence: CSGRPGGVTEAFF. This sequence joins TRBV29-1 and TRBJ1-1; 7 bases match TRBD1. The germline gives CDR1 SQVTM, CDR2 ANQGSEA. The CDR3 has 13 residues. The J segment lost 4 bases and the V segment lost 7 bases, leaving 9 bases of the junction unmatched.

The sample holds many counts of this clonotype. The chain has TRBV11-2 and TRBJ2-5; TRBD2 might be the D (6 bases). This CDR3 has 15 amino acids. Germline values: CDR1 SGHAT, CDR2 FQNNGV. V lost 2 bases and J lost 1, with 11 bases in between. Here the CDR3 reads CASSLTGSPQETQYF. CDR3 DNA sequence: TGTGCCAGCAGCTTAACCGGGAGCCCCCAAGAGACCCAGTACTTC.

Worth noting for this clonotype: This sequence is one base from a far larger clone and is likely a read error. The chain combines TRBV7-9 with TRBJ2-7; TRBD2 aligns across 9 bases. The CDR3 sequence is 15 residues long. The junction had 9 bases not matched to a gene; V was cut back by 2 bases and J by 7 bases. Germline V gene lookup returns CDR1 SEHNR and CDR2 FQNEAQ (reference sequence). The chain's CDR3 is CASSLSGGRVDEQYF. CDR3 DNA sequence: TGTGCCAGCAGCTTAAGTGGCGGGAGGGTCGATGAGCAGTACTTC.

This clonotype appeared once. CDR3 in amino acids: CASSATGLAGGWNEQFF. The DNA for the CDR3 is TGTGCCAGCAGCGCCACGGGACTAGCGGGGGGGTGGAATGAGCAGTTCTTC. This chain connects TRBV9 to TRBJ2-1, with 16 nucleotides matching TRBD2. CDR1 and CDR2 (germline): SGDLS, YYNGEE. V gave up 3 bases and J gave up 7 bases; unmatched junction bases: 7. The CDR3 runs 17 residues.

This clonotype came up once. A far larger clone is a single base away, which makes a read error likely. The chain carries TRBV12-3 or TRBV12-4 and TRBJ2-1; D possibly matches TRBD1 or TRBD2 (7 bases each). The V and J ends lost 6 bases and 10 bases respectively, with 16 bases between them. There are 13 residues in the CDR3. CDR3 sequence (DNA): TGTGCCAGCAGAGGGGGCGGGGGCTACGAGCAGTTCTTC. It is translated as CASRGGGGYEQFF.

This clonotype was observed many times. V gene TRBV4-3 combines with J gene TRBJ2-3, with 8 bases that match TRBD1. Germline V gene sequence: CDR1 LGHNA, CDR2 YSLEER. The CDR3 consists of 18 residues. J was trimmed by 4 bases and V by 3 bases; bases with no gene match: 15. The CDR3 loop reads CASSHLQPRTGQADTQYF. The CDR3 coding sequence is TGCGCCAGCAGCCACCTCCAACCTAGGACAGGGCAGGCAGATACGCAGTATTTT.

This clonotype was observed many times. The gene calls are TRBV29-1 and TRBJ2-5; 7 bases agree with TRBD2. The CDR3 runs to 13 residues. Germline CDR1 and CDR2: SQVTM and ANQGSEA. Germline trimming cut 3 bases from V and 2 bases from J; bases unmatched to any gene: 3. The CDR3: CSVDASGQETQYF. Here the CDR3 DNA reads TGCAGCGTTGACGCTAGCGGACAAGAGACCCAGTACTTC.

This clonotype was found many times. The rearrangement joins TRBV23-1 to TRBJ2-3; unclear D gene. TRBV23-1 is an ORF; its function is uncertain. V was shortened by 8 bases and J by 0 bases, with 18 bases between the two germline ends. CDR3 length: 16 residues. The chain's CDR3 is CASLPGRPRSTDTQYF. The CDR3 coding sequence is TGCGCCAGCCTCCCCGGCAGACCTCGGAGCACAGATACGCAGTATTTT.

This clonotype came up a few times. The chain couples TRBV9 to TRBJ2-5; TRBD2 is a possible D gene (7 bases). In germline, CDR1 is SGDLS, CDR2 YYNGEE. Trimming took off 0 bases at V and 5 bases at J, with 14 bases between the two ends. The CDR3 is 15 residues long. DNA for the CDR3: TGTGCCAGCAGCGTAGCGGGGGGCAGGGCCGAGACCCAGTACTTC. This codes for CASSVAGGRAETQYF. Complete variable domain (other parts from reference TRBV9 and TRBJ2-5): DSGVTQTPKHLITATGQRVTLRCSPRSGDLSVYWYQQSLDQGLQFLIQYYNGEERAKGNILERFSAQQFPDLHSELNLSSLELGDSALYFCASSVAGGRAETQYFGPGTRLLVL.

This clonotype was counted ten times or more. This chain links TRBV27 with TRBJ1-6, with D possibly TRBD1 on 6 matching bases. Trimming shortened V by 2 bases and J by 3 bases, and 8 bases separated the two germline ends. Germline lookup yields CDR1 MNHEY and CDR2 SMNVEV (reference sequence). The CDR3 is 15 amino acids. The DNA for the CDR3 is TGTGCCAGCAGTTTACGACAGGACTATAATTCACCCCTCCACTTT. It specifies CASSLRQDYNSPLHF.

The chain combines TRBV19 with TRBJ2-1; 9 bases match TRBD2. After removal of 6 bases from V and 5 bases from J, the junction contained 8 bases not matched to a gene. This CDR3 is built from 15 residues. CDR1 and CDR2 (germline): LNHDA, SQIVND (reference sequence). The DNA for the CDR3 is TGTGCCAGTAGCAGACTAGCGGAGCCCAACAATGAGCAGTTCTTC. This encodes CASSRLAEPNNEQFF.

This clonotype was detected many times. The chain has TRBV29-1 and TRBJ2-3; 14 bases agree with TRBD2. Germline CDR1 and CDR2: SQVTM and ANQGSEA. The V segment lost 4 bases and the J segment 2 bases; nucleotides outside the gene matches: 2. CDR3 length equals 15 residues. The CDR3 region is CSVGLAGGPTDTQYF. CDR3 DNA sequence: TGCAGCGTTGGACTAGCGGGGGGGCCCACAGATACGCAGTATTTT.

The chain couples TRBV28 to TRBJ2-5; 13 bases are shared with TRBD2. The V segment lost 6 bases and the J segment 8 bases; nucleotides outside the gene matches: 15. The CDR3 covers 17 residues. Per the germline V gene, CDR1 is MDHEN and CDR2 is SYDVKM. DNA for the CDR3: TGTGCCAGCAGCTCTCATCCCGGGACTAGCGGGACTGTTACCCAGTACTTC. Its protein product is CASSSHPGTSGTVTQYF.

This clonotype was counted many times. This chain joins TRBV7-8 and TRBJ2-4; D is possibly TRBD1 (6 bases). Germline CDR1 is SGHVS and CDR2 is FQNEAQ. CDR3 length: 20 residues. The V gene lost 1 base and the J gene lost 0 bases, with 22 bases spanning the gap. The CDR3, as DNA: TGTGCCAGCAGCTTAGGGACAGAGACAATGACACGAAGAGCCAAAAACATTCAGTACTTC. Its protein is CASSLGTETMTRRAKNIQYF.

With respect to this clonotype: Germline and junction disagree at one end, which may indicate a read error. V gene TRBV5-6 combines with J gene TRBJ2-1; 8 bases map to TRBD2. Per germline, CDR1 SGHDT and CDR2 YYEEEE. The CDR3 contains 14 residues. The CDR3 DNA sequence: TGTACCAGCAGCCTGGGGACTAGGCGCAATGAGCAGTTCTTC. It encodes CTSSLGTRRNEQFF.

By its share, this clonotype is medium-sized. The rearrangement uses TRBV6-1 and TRBJ2-7, with 7 bases aligning to TRBD1. From germline, CDR1 is MNHNS and CDR2 SASEGT. Germline trimming cut 6 bases from V and 4 bases from J; bases unmatched to any gene: 12. The CDR3 has 15 residues. CDR3 in DNA: TGTGCCAGCAGCGTCTTCGGGACAGAGCAATACGAGCAGTACTTC. Its translation: CASSVFGTEQYEQYF.

The sample holds a few counts of this clonotype. The chain joins TRBV2 to TRBJ2-1; D possibly matches TRBD1 or TRBD2 (5 bases each). V was pared by 2 bases and J by 6 bases, with 17 bases between. Germline-derived CDR1 and CDR2 are SNHLY and FYNNEI. CDR3 length: 16 amino acids. The CDR3 region is CASSEWGTASLNEQFF. Here the CDR3 DNA reads TGTGCCAGCAGTGAATGGGGGACGGCCTCCCTCAATGAGCAGTTCTTC.

This clonotype was counted many times. The DNA of the CDR3 is TGCGCCAGCAGCCACCCTGGACAGGGGGTCCACGAGCAGTACTTC. Residues: CASSHPGQGVHEQYF. The chain employs TRBV4-1 and TRBJ2-7; 10 bases fit TRBD1. CDR3 length equals 15 residues. Germline V CDR1 and CDR2: MGHRA, YSYEKL. The V segment lost 3 bases and the J segment 5 bases; nucleotides outside the gene matches: 7.

This clonotype appeared a few times. CDR3 loop: CASSAFEARLATDTQYF. In DNA form, the CDR3 reads TGTGCCAGCAGCGCCTTTGAAGCACGGCTAGCGACAGATACGCAGTATTTT. The chain links TRBV5-5 to TRBJ2-3, with D maybe TRBD2 (6 bases). The CDR3 is 17 amino acids. Trimming removed 4 bases at V and 3 bases at J, with 21 bases between. CDR1 and CDR2 (germline): SGHKS, YYEKEE (reference sequence). Full variable domain (missing parts from reference TRBV5-5 and TRBJ2-3): DAGVTQSPTHLIKTRGQQVTLRCSPISGHKSVSWYQQVLGQGPQFIFQYYEKEERGRGNFPDRFSARQFPNYSSELNVNALLLGDSALYLCASSAFEARLATDTQYFGPGTRLTVL.

This clonotype was recorded many times. This chain connects TRBV18 to TRBJ2-1; TRBD2 matches 12 bases. Germline V gene data show CDR1 as KGHSH and CDR2 as LQKENI. The length of the CDR3 is 15 residues. J lost 8 bases, V lost 6 bases, and 8 bases had no gene match. CDR3 DNA: TGTGCCAGCTCCCCCCCTAGCGGGAGGGACCATGAGCAGTTCTTC. Amino acids: CASSPPSGRDHEQFF. The full variable domain, in which reference TRBV18 and TRBJ2-1 provide the parts outside the CDR3, is NAGVMQNPRHLVRRRGQEARLRCSPMKGHSHVYWYRQLPEEGLKFMVYLQKENIIDESGMPKERFSAEFPKEGPSILRIQQVVRGDSAAYFCASSPPSGRDHEQFFGPGTRLTVL.

In nucleotides, the CDR3 is TGTGCCAGTAGTACCCGTACGGGAGGCTCTGGGGCCAACGTCCTGACTTTC. Translating it yields CASSTRTGGSGANVLTF. This chain links TRBV19 with TRBJ2-6; 7 nucleotides align to TRBD2. Germline loops: CDR1 LNHDA, CDR2 SQIVND (reference sequence). The J segment lost 0 bases and the V segment lost 4 bases, leaving 6 bases of the junction unmatched. The CDR3 length is 17 residues.